The 4 T cell receptor beta chains listed next were all sequenced from one sample in a study of T-cell memory formation after mild COVID-19. TCRdb independently ran MiXCR on the 5' RACE reads; one entry per CDR3 protein. This table holds some 180,000 distinct CDR3 sequences, roughly 18% found once. The source material was PBMCs or a T cell subset sorted from them (not recorded which). Every receptor here comes from a man aged 18 to 30 who had mild COVID-19 (a few samples of this study predate the infection). Cell type and time point are not known.

This clonotype has just a few counts. The V and J genes are TRBV12-3 or TRBV12-4 and TRBJ2-7; 7 bases align to TRBD1. V shed 5 bases and J 1 base; nucleotides not matched to a gene: 5. The CDR3 consists of 14 residues. The CDR3 region is CASSRNRGSYEQYF. The CDR3 DNA follows: TGTGCCAGCAGTCGGAACAGGGGTTCCTACGAGCAGTACTTC.

This clonotype was counted between two and nine times. The chain recombines TRBV5-1 with TRBJ2-7; D is perhaps TRBD1 (9 bases). CDR3 size: 15 residues. Germline CDR1 is SGHRS and CDR2 is YFSETQ. The V and J ends lost 4 bases and 7 bases respectively, with 21 bases between them. The CDR3 loop is CASSPGGDREDEQYV. CDR3 nucleotide sequence: TGCGCCAGCAGCCCCGGGGGGGACAGGGAGGATGAGCAGTACGTC.

This clonotype was seen only a few times. The CDR3 sequence is CATSRDRVGQPQHF. DNA of the CDR3: TGTGCCACCAGCAGGGACAGGGTAGGTCAGCCCCAGCATTTT. The chain carries TRBV15 and TRBJ1-5, with 8 bases identical to TRBD1. This CDR3 has 14 amino acids. With V trimmed by 3 bases and J by 6 bases, 4 bases remained unmatched. Per the germline V gene, CDR1 is LNHNV and CDR2 is YYDKDF (reference sequence).

This clonotype was counted only a few times. The chain links TRBV24-1 to TRBJ2-2, with D uncertain. Germline CDR1 KGHDR, CDR2 SFDVKD. The germline V and J ends were trimmed by 3 bases and 3 bases, with 10 bases remaining between them. The CDR3 consists of 15 residues. In DNA form, the CDR3 reads TGTGCCACCAGTGATGCCTCAAGGGACACCGGGGAGCTGTTTTTT. Translating gives CATSDASRDTGELFF.